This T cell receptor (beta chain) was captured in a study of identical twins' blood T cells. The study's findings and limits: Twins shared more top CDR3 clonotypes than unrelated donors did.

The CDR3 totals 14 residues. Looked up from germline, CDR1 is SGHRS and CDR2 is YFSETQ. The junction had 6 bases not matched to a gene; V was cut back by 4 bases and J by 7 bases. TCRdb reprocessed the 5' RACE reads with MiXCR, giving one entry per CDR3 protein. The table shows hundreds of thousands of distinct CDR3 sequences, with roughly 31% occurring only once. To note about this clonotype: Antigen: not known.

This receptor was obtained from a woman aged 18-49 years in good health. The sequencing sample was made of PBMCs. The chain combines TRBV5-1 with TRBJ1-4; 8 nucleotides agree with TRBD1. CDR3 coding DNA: TGCGCCAGCAGCGACGGACAGGGAGGTGAAAAACTGTTTTTT. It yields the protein CASSDGQGGEKLFF.